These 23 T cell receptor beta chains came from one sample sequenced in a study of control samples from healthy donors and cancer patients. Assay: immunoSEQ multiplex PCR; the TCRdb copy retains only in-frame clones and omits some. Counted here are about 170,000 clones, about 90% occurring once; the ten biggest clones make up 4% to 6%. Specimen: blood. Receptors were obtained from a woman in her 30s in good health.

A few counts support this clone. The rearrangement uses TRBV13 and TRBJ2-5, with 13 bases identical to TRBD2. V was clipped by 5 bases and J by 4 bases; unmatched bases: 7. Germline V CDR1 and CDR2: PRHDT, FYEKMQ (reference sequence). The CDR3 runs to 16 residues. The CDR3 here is CASSTTSGRARETQYF. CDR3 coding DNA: TGTGCCAGCAGCACTACTAGCGGGAGGGCCAGAGAGACCCAGTACTTC.

The CDR3: CASSNWGSTRGKLFF. CDR3 nucleotide sequence: TGTGCCAGCAGTAATTGGGGGTCCACCAGAGGAAAACTGTTTTTT. The chain uses TRBV27 and TRBJ1-4, with D possibly TRBD1 on 5 matching bases. Trimming removed 5 bases from V and 10 bases from J, with 20 bases in between. Germline CDR1 MNHEY, CDR2 SMNVEV (reference sequence). This CDR3 is built from 15 residues.

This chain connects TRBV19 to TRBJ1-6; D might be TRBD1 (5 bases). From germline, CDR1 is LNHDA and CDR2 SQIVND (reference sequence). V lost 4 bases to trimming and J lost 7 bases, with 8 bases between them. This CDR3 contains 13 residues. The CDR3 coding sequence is TGTGCCAGTAGTACTACAGGAAATTCACCCCTCCACTTT. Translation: CASSTTGNSPLHF.

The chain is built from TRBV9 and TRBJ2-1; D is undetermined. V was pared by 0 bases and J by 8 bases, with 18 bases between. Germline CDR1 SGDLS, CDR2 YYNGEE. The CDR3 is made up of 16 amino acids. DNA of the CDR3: TGTGCCAGCAGCGTAGGGGTGAGGTTAGAGATTCATGAGCAGTTCTTC. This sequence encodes CASSVGVRLEIHEQFF.

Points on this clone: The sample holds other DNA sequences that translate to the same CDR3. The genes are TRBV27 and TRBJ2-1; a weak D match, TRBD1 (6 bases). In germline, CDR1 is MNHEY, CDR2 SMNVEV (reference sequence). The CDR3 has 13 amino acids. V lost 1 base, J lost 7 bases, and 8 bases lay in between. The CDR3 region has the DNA TGTGCCAGCAGTTTATACAGGGATAATGAGCAGTTCTTC. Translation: CASSLYRDNEQFF.

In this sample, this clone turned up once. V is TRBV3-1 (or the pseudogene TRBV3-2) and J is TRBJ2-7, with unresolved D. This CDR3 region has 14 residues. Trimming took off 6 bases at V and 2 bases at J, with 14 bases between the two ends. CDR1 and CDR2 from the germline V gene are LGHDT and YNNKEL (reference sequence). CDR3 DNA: TGTGCCAGCAGTAACAAAGTCGGTACCTACGAGCAGTACTTC. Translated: CASSNKVGTYEQYF.

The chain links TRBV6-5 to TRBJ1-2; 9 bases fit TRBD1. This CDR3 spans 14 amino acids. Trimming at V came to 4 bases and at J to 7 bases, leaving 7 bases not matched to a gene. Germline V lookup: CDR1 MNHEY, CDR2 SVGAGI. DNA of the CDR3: TGTGCCAGCAGTTTTTCGGACAGGGGAGGTGGCTACACCTTC. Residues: CASSFSDRGGGYTF.

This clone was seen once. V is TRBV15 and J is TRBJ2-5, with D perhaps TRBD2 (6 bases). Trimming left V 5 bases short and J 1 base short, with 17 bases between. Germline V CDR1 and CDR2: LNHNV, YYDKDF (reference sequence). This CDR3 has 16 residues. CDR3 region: CATSAGSMGVQETQYF. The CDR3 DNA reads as TGTGCCACCAGCGCGGGAAGTATGGGGGTCCAAGAGACCCAGTACTTC. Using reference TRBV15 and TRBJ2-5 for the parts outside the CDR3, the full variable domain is DAMVIQNPRYQVTQFGKPVTLSCSQTLNHNVMYWYQQKSSQAPKLLFHYYDKDFNNEADTPDNFQSRRPNTSFCFLDIRSPGLGDTAMYLCATSAGSMGVQETQYFGPGTRLLVL.

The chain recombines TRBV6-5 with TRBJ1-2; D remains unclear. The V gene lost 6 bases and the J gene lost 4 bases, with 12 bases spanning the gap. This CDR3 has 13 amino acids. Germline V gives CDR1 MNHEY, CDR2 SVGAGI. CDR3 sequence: CASSPRFVYGYTF. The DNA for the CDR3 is TGTGCCAGCAGCCCCCGTTTTGTCTATGGCTACACCTTC.

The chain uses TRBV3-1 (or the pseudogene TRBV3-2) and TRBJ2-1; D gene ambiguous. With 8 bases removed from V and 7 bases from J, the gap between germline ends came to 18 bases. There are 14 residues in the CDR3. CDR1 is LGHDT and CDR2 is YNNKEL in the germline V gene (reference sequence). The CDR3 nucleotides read TGTGCCAGCGCCCTTTCTGGGGTAACGAATGAGCAGTTCTTC. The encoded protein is CASALSGVTNEQFF.

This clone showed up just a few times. DNA of the CDR3: TGTGCCAGCAGTTTAGAGGGTAGAGGTTACGAGCAGTACTTC. This codes for CASSLEGRGYEQYF. The V and J genes are TRBV27 and TRBJ2-7; TRBD2 might be the D (5 bases). Germline CDR1 reads MNHEY; CDR2 reads SMNVEV (reference sequence). Trimming cost V 2 bases and J 4 bases, with 12 bases left between them. The CDR3 runs 14 residues.

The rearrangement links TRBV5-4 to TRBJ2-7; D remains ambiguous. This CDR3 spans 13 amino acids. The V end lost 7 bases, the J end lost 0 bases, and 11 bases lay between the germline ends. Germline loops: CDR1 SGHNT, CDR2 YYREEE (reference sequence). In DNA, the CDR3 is TGTGCCAGCCCCTTACCCAGCTCCTACGAGCAGTACGTC. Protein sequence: CASPLPSSYEQYV.

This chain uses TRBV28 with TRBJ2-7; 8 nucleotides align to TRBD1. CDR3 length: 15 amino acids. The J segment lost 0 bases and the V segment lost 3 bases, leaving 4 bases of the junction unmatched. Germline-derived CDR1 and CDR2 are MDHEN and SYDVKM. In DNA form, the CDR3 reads TGTGCCAGCAGTTTGCAGGGGGCCAGCTCCTACGAGCAGTACTTC. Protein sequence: CASSLQGASSYEQYF.

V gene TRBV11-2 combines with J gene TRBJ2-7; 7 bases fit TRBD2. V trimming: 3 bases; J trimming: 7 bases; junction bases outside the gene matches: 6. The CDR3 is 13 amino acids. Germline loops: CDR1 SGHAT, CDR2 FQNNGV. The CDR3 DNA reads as TGTGCCAGCAGCTTCGGGGGAGCGGGGGAGCAGTACTTC. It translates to CASSFGGAGEQYF.

CDR3 protein: CASMDLEDEQFF. The CDR3 DNA is TGTGCCAGCATGGACCTTGAGGATGAGCAGTTCTTC. The rearrangement joins TRBV7-9 to TRBJ2-1; D is ambiguous. The germline V gene encodes CDR1 SEHNR and CDR2 FQNEAQ (reference sequence). Deletions cut 7 bases from V and 8 bases from J, with 12 bases between. The CDR3 consists of 12 residues.

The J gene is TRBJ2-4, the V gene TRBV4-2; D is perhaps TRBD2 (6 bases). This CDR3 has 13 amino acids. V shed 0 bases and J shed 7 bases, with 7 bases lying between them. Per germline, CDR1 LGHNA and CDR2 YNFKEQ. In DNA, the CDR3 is TGTGCCAGCAGCCAAGAGGGGAGGAACATTCAGTACTTC. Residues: CASSQEGRNIQYF.

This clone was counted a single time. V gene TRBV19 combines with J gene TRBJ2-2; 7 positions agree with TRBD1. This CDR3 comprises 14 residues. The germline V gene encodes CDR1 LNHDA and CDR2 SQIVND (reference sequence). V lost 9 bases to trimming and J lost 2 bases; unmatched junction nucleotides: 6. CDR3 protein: CASRGQRNTGELFF. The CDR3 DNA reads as TGTGCCAGCAGGGGACAGCGAAACACCGGGGAGCTGTTTTTT.

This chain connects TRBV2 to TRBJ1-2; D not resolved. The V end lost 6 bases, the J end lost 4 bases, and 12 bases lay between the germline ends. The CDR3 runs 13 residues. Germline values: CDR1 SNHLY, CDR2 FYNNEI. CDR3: CASSVERSYGYTF. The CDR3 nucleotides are TGTGCCAGCAGCGTGGAACGAAGCTATGGCTACACCTTC.

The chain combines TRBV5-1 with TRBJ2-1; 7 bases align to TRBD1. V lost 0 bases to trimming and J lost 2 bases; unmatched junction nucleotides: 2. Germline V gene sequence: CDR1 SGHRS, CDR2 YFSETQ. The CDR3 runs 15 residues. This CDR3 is CASSLAQGPYNEQFF. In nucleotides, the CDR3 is TGCGCCAGCAGCTTGGCACAGGGGCCCTACAATGAGCAGTTCTTC.

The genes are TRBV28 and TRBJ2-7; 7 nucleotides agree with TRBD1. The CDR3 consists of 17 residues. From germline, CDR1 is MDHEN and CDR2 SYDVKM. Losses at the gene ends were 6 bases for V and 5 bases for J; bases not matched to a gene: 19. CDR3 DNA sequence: TGTGCCAGCAGACTAGACCCGCGTGGTAGGGGGCCCCACGAGCAGTACTTC. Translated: CASRLDPRGRGPHEQYF.

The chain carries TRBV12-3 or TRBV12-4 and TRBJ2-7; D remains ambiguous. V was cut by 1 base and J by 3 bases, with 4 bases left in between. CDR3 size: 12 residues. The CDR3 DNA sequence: TGTGCCAGCAGTTTAGGATACTACGAGCAGTACTTC. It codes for CASSLGYYEQYF.

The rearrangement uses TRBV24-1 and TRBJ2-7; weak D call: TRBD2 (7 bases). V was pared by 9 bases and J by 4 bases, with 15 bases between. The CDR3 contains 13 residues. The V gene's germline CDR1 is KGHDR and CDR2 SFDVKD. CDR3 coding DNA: TGTGCCACCGGGGGGGGCCTACGATACGAGCAGTACGTC. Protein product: CATGGGLRYEQYV.

The CDR3 nucleotides read TGTGCCAGCAGACGAGACTTGAAGAATGAGCAGTTCTTC. As protein: CASRRDLKNEQFF. This chain joins TRBV7-6 and TRBJ2-1, with no clear D. The CDR3 has 13 amino acids. V was clipped by 6 bases and J by 7 bases, with 13 bases between them. Germline V gene sequence: CDR1 SGHVS, CDR2 FNYEAQ.